Shown below are 3 T cell receptor beta chains from a single sample sequenced in a study of shared clonotypes between healthy human individuals. The repertoire was sequenced with immunoSEQ multiplex PCR; TCRdb's copy has only in-frame clones and lacks some. The repertoire holds 520,000 or so clones, with 70% to 80% as singletons. Sample: PBMCs. The receptors come from a woman aged 35 to 49 in good health. Some clones in this sample may be carry-over from other donors' samples.

This CDR3 is CASSQDRGRGSSYNEQFF. CDR3 coding DNA: TGCGCCAGCAGCCAAGATAGGGGACGGGGTAGCTCCTACAATGAGCAGTTCTTC. V and J are TRBV4-1 and TRBJ2-1; possibly TRBD1 or TRBD2 for D (5 bases each). CDR3 size: 18 residues. With 0 bases removed from V and 0 bases from J, the gap between germline ends came to 15 bases. From germline, CDR1 is MGHRA and CDR2 YSYEKL.

The chain couples TRBV2 to TRBJ2-2; no definite D call. V was cut by 1 base and J by 8 bases, with 14 bases left in between. CDR1 is SNHLY, CDR2 FYNNEI, per germline. The CDR3 has 15 residues. The CDR3 sequence is CASSEDQWVAGELFF. As DNA, the CDR3 is TGTGCCAGCAGTGAAGATCAATGGGTAGCTGGGGAGCTGTTTTTT. The variable domain in full, with the rest retrieved from reference TRBV2 and TRBJ2-2, is EPEVTQTPSHQVTQMGQEVILRCVPISNHLYFYWYRQILGQKVEFLVSFYNNEISEKSEIFDDQFSVERPDGSNFTLKIRSTKLEDSAMYFCASSEDQWVAGELFFGEGSRLTVL.

The chain joins TRBV19 to TRBJ2-7; 7 bases agree with TRBD1. This CDR3 is 13 amino acids long. CDR1 and CDR2 from the germline V gene are LNHDA and SQIVND (reference sequence). V gave up 4 bases and J gave up 6 bases; unmatched junction bases: 6. CDR3 DNA sequence: TGTGCCAGTAGTACCAGACAGGGTCTCGAGCAGTACTTC. Encoded protein: CASSTRQGLEQYF.